The 24 T cell receptor beta chains reported below all come from one sample, sequenced in a study of shared clonotypes between healthy human individuals. Produced via immunoSEQ multiplex PCR; TCRdb's table is partial and in-frame only. The table has approximately 2.1 million clones, more than 80% seen once. The sequencing input was naive CD4+ T cells from PBMCs. Subset of the sample: CD45RA+ positively selected. The source is a young man in good health. Some clones in this sample may be carry-over from other donors' samples.

In this sample, this clone turned up once. This chain joins TRBV27 and TRBJ1-3; tentatively, D is TRBD1 (5 bases). The germline V gene encodes CDR1 MNHEY and CDR2 SMNVEV (reference sequence). This CDR3 is built from 12 residues. Trimming left V 8 bases short and J 4 bases short, with 9 bases between. The CDR3 sequence is CASGQTGNTIYF. The CDR3 region has the DNA TGTGCCAGCGGACAAACCGGAAACACCATATATTTT.

The rearrangement joins TRBV9 to TRBJ2-1, with D possibly being TRBD2 (5 bases). The V end was cut by 4 bases, the J end by 6 bases, with 11 bases between. The germline CDR1 and CDR2 sequences are SGDLS and YYNGEE. This CDR3 comprises 13 residues. CDR3 DNA sequence: TGTGCCAGCAGCCCCATCCGGGGCAATGAGCAGTTCTTC. Translation gives CASSPIRGNEQFF.

The chain recombines TRBV5-4 with TRBJ1-2; no clear D gene. Trimming removed 3 bases from V and 3 bases from J, with 15 bases in between. This CDR3 has 15 residues. CDR1 is SGHNT and CDR2 is YYREEE in the germline V gene (reference sequence). The DNA of the CDR3 is TGTGCCAGCAGCTCCCTGGACCGGGGAGACTATGGCTACACCTTC. Translated: CASSSLDRGDYGYTF.

V is TRBV6-1 and J is TRBJ1-1; weak D call: TRBD1 (5 bases). Germline CDR1 reads MNHNS; CDR2 reads SASEGT. The CDR3 is 11 residues long. Trimming removed 2 bases from V and 11 bases from J, with 9 bases in between. The CDR3 bases are TGTGCCAGCAGTGAACAGAGGGACGCTTTCTTT. Its translation: CASSEQRDAFF.

The CDR3 DNA reads TGCGCCAGCAGCCCCCGGGATTTAGGCTATGGCTACACCTTC. It is translated as CASSPRDLGYGYTF. The rearrangement uses TRBV5-1 and TRBJ1-2; no firm D call. The V and J ends lost 4 bases and 4 bases respectively, with 14 bases between them. This CDR3 is 14 amino acids long. Germline lookup yields CDR1 SGHRS and CDR2 YFSETQ.

The gene calls are TRBV5-1 and TRBJ1-6; TRBD1 is a possible D gene (6 bases). The germline CDR1 and CDR2 sequences are SGHRS and YFSETQ. The ends were cut back, 5 bases at V and 8 bases at J, with 20 bases in the middle. There are 16 residues in the CDR3. The chain's CDR3 is CASRLLPQGLDSPLHF. In DNA form, the CDR3 reads TGCGCCAGCAGACTATTACCTCAGGGGCTCGATTCACCCCTCCACTTT.

The chain employs TRBV11-2 and TRBJ2-5, with TRBD2 identical over 12 bases. This CDR3 comprises 16 residues. V lost 4 bases to trimming and J lost 4 bases; unmatched junction nucleotides: 7. Germline CDR1 SGHAT, CDR2 FQNNGV. CDR3 sequence reads: CASSSRPLAGGETQYF. The CDR3 DNA follows: TGTGCCAGCAGCTCGCGGCCACTAGCGGGAGGAGAGACCCAGTACTTC. The whole variable domain, filled in from reference TRBV11-2 and TRBJ2-5, reads EAGVAQSPRYKIIEKRQSVAFWCNPISGHATLYWYQQILGQGPKLLIQFQNNGVVDDSQLPKDRFSAERLKGVDSTLKIQPAKLEDSAVYLCASSSRPLAGGETQYFGPGTRLLVL.

The V and J genes are TRBV29-1 and TRBJ2-7, with TRBD1 matching over 8 bases. The germline V gene has CDR1 SQVTM and CDR2 ANQGSEA. The CDR3 covers 15 residues. V lost 5 bases, J lost 3 bases, and 12 bases stayed unmatched. CDR3 bases: TGCAGCGTTTCAGACCCAGGGACAGGAGACTACGAGCAGTACTTC. This codes for CSVSDPGTGDYEQYF.

This chain connects TRBV6-6 to TRBJ1-3; a possible D gene is TRBD1 (5 bases). Deletions cut 8 bases from V and 0 bases from J, with 14 bases between. Looked up from germline, CDR1 is MNHNY and CDR2 is SVGAGI (reference sequence). CDR3 size: 15 residues. This CDR3 is CASVWDSLSGNTIYF. CDR3 nucleotides: TGTGCCAGCGTATGGGACTCACTCTCTGGAAACACCATATATTTT.

The chain joins TRBV7-2 to TRBJ1-5; D gene ambiguous. V was pared by 6 bases and J by 0 bases, with 6 bases between. The CDR3 spans 13 residues. Germline loops: CDR1 SGHTA, CDR2 FQGNSA. The CDR3 coding sequence is TGTGCCAGCAGGAGGAATAGCAATCAGCCCCAGCATTTT. Encoded protein: CASRRNSNQPQHF.

Here the CDR3 reads CASSLLRVPDTQYF. The CDR3 DNA reads TGTGCCAGCAGCTTACTCAGGGTCCCAGATACGCAGTATTTT. The V and J genes are TRBV7-2 and TRBJ2-3, with D possibly being TRBD1 (5 bases). The CDR3 length is 14 residues. Germline CDR1 is SGHTA and CDR2 is FQGNSA. V dropped 2 bases and J dropped 4 bases, with 10 bases sitting between them.

J is TRBJ1-1 and V is TRBV9; a weak D match, TRBD1 (5 bases). This CDR3 is 13 amino acids long. CDR1 is SGDLS and CDR2 is YYNGEE in the germline V gene. Trimming shortened V by 3 bases and J by 5 bases, and 11 bases separated the two germline ends. The DNA for the CDR3 is TGTGCCAGCAGCGCCCCCGGGGGGACTGAAGCTTTCTTT. It specifies CASSAPGGTEAFF.

The rearrangement links TRBV28 to TRBJ2-7, with D possibly matching TRBD2 (5 bases). This CDR3 region has 15 residues. From germline, CDR1 is MDHEN and CDR2 SYDVKM. The V end lost 6 bases, the J end lost 3 bases, and 18 bases lay between the germline ends. DNA for the CDR3: TGTGCCAGCAGGTCGGGAAGGGTCATTTACTACGAGCAGTACTTC. Its protein is CASRSGRVIYYEQYF.

As for this clone: Other DNA sequences in the same sample also yield this CDR3. V gene TRBV5-1 combines with J gene TRBJ2-1; 9 bases agree with TRBD2. The trim removed 3 bases at V and 0 bases at J, leaving 4 bases unmatched. Germline V lookup: CDR1 SGHRS, CDR2 YFSETQ. The CDR3 is made up of 16 amino acids. The DNA of the CDR3 is TGCGCCAGCAGCTCTCTAGCGGGGAGCTCCTACAATGAGCAGTTCTTC. Its translation: CASSSLAGSSYNEQFF.

This clone was recorded only once. V gene TRBV5-6 combines with J gene TRBJ1-5; D unclear. This CDR3 is built from 14 residues. V was cut by 0 bases and J by 5 bases, with 9 bases left in between. Germline assignment: CDR1 SGHDT and CDR2 YYEEEE. CDR3 nucleotide sequence: TGTGCCAGCAGCTTGGGGGGAGCAGATCAGCCCCAGCATTTT. Translating it yields CASSLGGADQPQHF.

The V and J genes are TRBV5-6 and TRBJ2-7; D is unclear. V was shortened by 0 bases and J by 5 bases, with 6 bases between the two germline ends. Germline lookup yields CDR1 SGHDT and CDR2 YYEEEE. CDR3 length equals 12 residues. Here the CDR3 reads CASSLDSHEQYF. The CDR3 nucleotides read TGTGCCAGCAGCTTGGACAGCCACGAGCAGTACTTC.

Note on this clone: Within the sample, other DNA sequences also encode this same CDR3. The gene calls are TRBV28 and TRBJ1-1; 10 nucleotides align to TRBD1. Germline values: CDR1 MDHEN, CDR2 SYDVKM. The CDR3 totals 14 residues. Trimming cost V 3 bases and J 10 bases; bases outside gene matches: 8. The CDR3 DNA reads as TGTGCCAGCAGTTTTGAAACCAGGACAGGGGGAGCTTTCTTT. This encodes CASSFETRTGGAFF.

This chain joins TRBV2 and TRBJ1-1; the D gene is possibly TRBD1 (5 bases). The CDR3 loop spans 13 amino acids. V lost 3 bases and J 6 bases, leaving 11 bases between the germline ends. Germline CDR1 reads SNHLY; CDR2 reads FYNNEI. The DNA of the CDR3 is TGTGCCAGCAGTGATTTCAGGGCGTCTGAAGCTTTCTTT. Protein product: CASSDFRASEAFF.

This chain uses TRBV6-5 with TRBJ2-7; D possibly corresponds to TRBD1 (6 bases). The CDR3 is made up of 14 amino acids. V gave up 6 bases and J gave up 3 bases, with 15 bases separating them. Germline V lookup: CDR1 MNHEY, CDR2 SVGAGI. CDR3 residues: CASSPRTVNYEQYF. The CDR3 nucleotides are TGTGCCAGCAGCCCCAGGACAGTAAACTACGAGCAGTACTTC.

The chain joins TRBV28 to TRBJ1-5; possibly TRBD1 for D (5 bases). The CDR3 contains 15 residues. Germline CDR1 is MDHEN and CDR2 is SYDVKM. The V end lost 6 bases, the J end lost 0 bases, and 12 bases lay between the germline ends. DNA for the CDR3: TGTGCCAGCAGCGTCGGGACGGTTAGCAATCAGCCCCAGCATTTT. Residues: CASSVGTVSNQPQHF.

The chain couples TRBV4-2 to TRBJ2-7; 8 bases fit TRBD1. Trimming removed 3 bases from V and 5 bases from J; junction bases left unmatched: 9. The CDR3 length is 15 residues. The V gene's germline CDR1 is LGHNA and CDR2 YNFKEQ. CDR3 sequence reads: CASSHPWTGSNEQYF. CDR3 in DNA: TGTGCCAGCAGCCACCCATGGACAGGGTCCAACGAGCAGTACTTC.

The chain recombines TRBV6-6 with TRBJ2-7, with D possibly matching TRBD1 (6 bases). The CDR3 contains 14 residues. Germline V gene data show CDR1 as MNHNY and CDR2 as SVGAGI (reference sequence). Trimming took off 6 bases at V and 3 bases at J, with 15 bases between the two ends. The CDR3 sequence: CASRDRRLNYEQYF. CDR3 coding DNA: TGTGCCAGCAGAGACAGGCGTCTTAACTACGAGCAGTACTTC.

The chain links TRBV28 to TRBJ2-3; maybe TRBD2 (5 bases). The CDR3 has 14 residues. The V and J ends lost 6 bases and 3 bases respectively, with 13 bases between them. Germline V gives CDR1 MDHEN, CDR2 SYDVKM. The CDR3 nucleotides read TGTGCCAGCAGCACTAGGCTAGATACAGATACGCAGTATTTT. It specifies CASSTRLDTDTQYF.

This clone occurred a few times. Additional DNA sequences in this sample encode the identical CDR3. V usage is TRBV27 and J usage is TRBJ2-7; D not certain. CDR1 is MNHEY, CDR2 SMNVEV, per germline (reference sequence). The CDR3 is 11 residues long. V lost 5 bases, J lost 2 bases, and 4 bases lay in between. CDR3 sequence: CASSQAYEQYF. CDR3 bases: TGTGCCAGCAGTCAAGCCTACGAGCAGTACTTC.